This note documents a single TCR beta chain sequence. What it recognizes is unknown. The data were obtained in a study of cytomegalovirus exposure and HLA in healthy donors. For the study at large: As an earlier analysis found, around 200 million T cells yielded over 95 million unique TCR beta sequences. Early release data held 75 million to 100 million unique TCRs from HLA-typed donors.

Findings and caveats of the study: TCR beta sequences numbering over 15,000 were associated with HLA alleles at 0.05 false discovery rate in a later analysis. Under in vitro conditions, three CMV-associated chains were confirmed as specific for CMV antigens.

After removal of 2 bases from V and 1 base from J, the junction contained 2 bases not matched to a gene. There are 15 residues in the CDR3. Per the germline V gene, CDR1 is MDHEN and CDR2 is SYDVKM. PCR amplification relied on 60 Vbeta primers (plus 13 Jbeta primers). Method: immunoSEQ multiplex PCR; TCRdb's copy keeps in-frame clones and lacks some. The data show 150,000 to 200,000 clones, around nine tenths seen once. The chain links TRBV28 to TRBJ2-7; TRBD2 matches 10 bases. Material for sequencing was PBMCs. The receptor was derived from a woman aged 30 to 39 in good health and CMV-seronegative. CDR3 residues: CASSLLLAGSYEQYF. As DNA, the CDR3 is TGTGCCAGCAGTTTACTACTAGCGGGATCCTACGAGCAGTACTTC.